Listed below are T cell receptor beta chains from one sample, sequenced in a study of T-cell reconstitution after alpha-beta-depleted transplantation in children. TCRdb itself ran the PCR reads through MiXCR, one entry per CDR3 protein. The sample has just over 950,000 distinct CDR3 sequences; about 26% are singletons. Specimen: PBMCs, mostly from graft donor cells, collected 360 days after TCRalphabeta/CD19-depleted stem cell transplant. The source is a boy less than two years old who had a stem cell transplant for SCID, so the T cells may come from the graft donor. Each CDR3 is given with its conserved first and last residue. Fields, in order: D gene, clone size, V gene, CDR3 length, J gene, CDR3 protein, CDR3 DNA. The D gene is left open where the match is weak. The size entry is marked missing in some rows and otherwise reads once, few, many or a size class.

>-|-|TRBV27|16|TRBJ1-1
CASKVLGVVMNTEAFF
TGTGCCAGCAAAGTCCTTGGTGTGGTAATGAACACTGAAGCTTTCTTT
>TRBD2|few|TRBV10-3|15|TRBJ2-3
CAIRTSGGATDTQYF
TGTGCCATCAGGACTAGCGGGGGGGCGACAGATACGCAGTATTTT
>-|-|TRBV7-2|16|TRBJ2-2
CASSFRADANTGELFF
TGTGCCAGCAGCTTCCGGGCCGACGCGAACACCGGGGAGCTGTTTTTT
>-|-|TRBV20-1|19|TRBJ2-3
CSASEPLTVGGGGRDTQYF
TGCAGTGCTAGTGAGCCCCTCACGGTCGGGGGCGGGGGTAGAGATACGCAGTATTTT
>-|-|TRBV20-1|15|TRBJ1-1
CSARFGGLGGTEAFF
TGCAGTGCTAGGTTTGGGGGGCTTGGCGGCACTGAAGCTTTCTTT
>-|-|TRBV15|18|TRBJ2-1
CATSREGWGPSPWNEQFF
TGTGCCACCAGCAGAGAGGGTTGGGGGCCAAGCCCATGGAATGAGCAGTTCTTC
>-|few|TRBV7-2|14|TRBJ1-2
CASSFQQGGYGYTF
TGTGCCAGCAGCTTCCAACAGGGAGGCTATGGCTACACCTTC
>-|-|TRBV7-8|16|TRBJ2-5
CASRIAAWTPEETQYF
TGTGCCAGCAGGATCGCCGCCTGGACCCCTGAAGAGACCCAGTACTTC
>TRBD2|-|TRBV12-3/TRBV12-4|20|TRBJ2-2
CASSPPLLAGAPLNTGELFF
TGTGCCAGCAGCCCCCCCCTGCTAGCGGGGGCCCCCCTGAACACCGGGGAGCTGTTTTTT
>TRBD1|-|TRBV6-2/TRBV6-3|17|TRBJ1-1
CASSRMDPGQGAGEAFF
TGTGCCAGCAGTCGAATGGATCCGGGACAGGGGGCCGGTGAAGCTTTCTTT
>TRBD2|-|TRBV10-2|16|TRBJ2-1
CASAITSGRSYNEQFF
TGCGCCAGCGCTATCACTAGCGGGCGATCCTACAATGAGCAGTTCTTC
>TRBD1|few|TRBV12-3/TRBV12-4|15|TRBJ2-7
CASSFAGGLLYEQYF
TGTGCCAGCAGTTTCGCAGGGGGCTTACTCTACGAGCAGTACTTC
>-|-|TRBV14|16|TRBJ2-3
CASSQDWEIGTDTQYF
TGTGCCAGCAGCCAAGATTGGGAAATCGGCACAGATACGCAGTATTTT
>-|many|TRBV20-1|13|TRBJ2-5
CSATLNTPRTQYF
TGCAGTGCAACTCTCAACACCCCACGGACCCAGTACTTC
>TRBD1|many|TRBV12-3/TRBV12-4|14|TRBJ2-5
CASSLGTGGETQYF
TGTGCCAGCAGTTTAGGGACAGGGGGTGAGACCCAGTACTTC
>-|once|TRBV20-1|15|TRBJ2-1
CSARPSGRAYNEQFF
TGCAGTGCTAGGCCCTCCGGACGGGCCTACAATGAGCAGTTCTTC
>-|once|TRBV5-1|13|TRBJ2-1
CASSFISGGEQFF
TGCGCCAGCAGCTTCATCTCCGGAGGTGAGCAGTTCTTC
>-|-|TRBV20-1|14|TRBJ2-5
CSAARVGIQETQYF
TGCAGTGCCGCACGGGTGGGGATTCAAGAGACCCAGTACTTC
>TRBD2|-|TRBV2|16|TRBJ2-3
CASSEPAGGRADTQYF
TGTGCCAGCAGTGAACCGGCGGGGGGGAGGGCAGATACGCAGTATTTT
>TRBD2|once|TRBV20-1|14|TRBJ2-1
CSASSGGNLREQFF
TGCAGTGCAAGTAGCGGGGGAAATCTTCGGGAGCAGTTCTTC
>-|-|TRBV10-3|14|TRBJ2-1
CALSARRLYNEQFF
TGTGCCCTCTCGGCCCGTCGGCTTTACAATGAGCAGTTCTTC
>-|-|TRBV7-7|13|TRBJ2-1
CASSSGASFGLFF
TGTGCCAGCAGCTCGGGGGCGAGTTTCGGGCTTTTCTTC
>-|-|TRBV27|15|TRBJ1-1
CASSPLVRVRTEAFF
TGTGCCAGCAGTCCTCTCGTCAGGGTCCGTACTGAAGCTTTCTTT
>TRBD2|-|TRBV4-1|17|TRBJ2-7
CASSQDDRTSGGYEQYF
TGCGCCAGCAGCCAAGATGACCGGACTAGCGGGGGTTACGAGCAGTACTTC
>-|-|TRBV27|15|TRBJ2-7
CASSLFPSAVNEQYF
TGTGCCAGCAGTTTATTCCCCTCGGCTGTAAACGAGCAGTACTTC
>TRBD2|medium-sized|TRBV4-3|15|TRBJ2-1
CASSQLAGGYNEQFF
TGCGCCAGCAGCCAACTAGCGGGGGGGTACAATGAGCAGTTCTTC
>-|few|TRBV4-1|13|TRBJ1-1
CASRQGQNTEAFF
TGCGCCAGCAGACAGGGCCAGAACACTGAAGCTTTCTTT
>TRBD2|few|TRBV27|16|TRBJ2-3
CASSSLLAGGTDTQYF
TGTGCCAGCAGTTCGTTACTAGCGGGGGGGACAGATACGCAGTATTTT
>-|few|TRBV7-8|12|TRBJ2-1
CASSPRPDEQFF
TGTGCCAGCAGCCCGAGGCCGGATGAGCAGTTCTTC
>-|-|TRBV7-9|15|TRBJ2-3
CASSPEEGGTDTQYF
TGTGCCAGCAGCCCCGAGGAGGGGGGGACAGATACGCAGTATTTT
>-|few|TRBV28|15|TRBJ2-5
CASSLFLGFQETQYF
TGTGCCAGCAGTTTATTCCTGGGGTTCCAAGAGACCCAGTACTTC
>-|-|TRBV20-1|11|TRBJ2-7
CSARGGTPLYF
TGCAGTGCTAGGGGTGGGACCCCATTATACTTC
>TRBD1|-|TRBV12-3/TRBV12-4|14|TRBJ1-1
CASSLNQGAKRAFF
TGTGCCAGCAGTTTGAACCAGGGGGCGAAGAGAGCTTTCTTT
>TRBD2|-|TRBV20-1|15|TRBJ2-7
CSARSSVAGTYEQYF
TGCAGTGCTAGAAGTTCGGTAGCGGGGACGTACGAGCAGTACTTC
>TRBD2|few|TRBV20-1|13|TRBJ2-7
CSAIPGGTYEQYF
TGCAGTGCTATTCCCGGGGGGACCTACGAGCAGTACTTC
>-|few|TRBV12-3/TRBV12-4|14|TRBJ2-2
CASSPLGATGELFF
TGTGCCAGCAGTCCCTTGGGGGCCACCGGGGAGCTGTTTTTT
>TRBD2|-|TRBV27|16|TRBJ2-1
CASSPFGLAVYNEQFF
TGTGCCAGCAGTCCCTTTGGACTAGCGGTTTACAATGAGCAGTTCTTC
>-|few|TRBV9|19|TRBJ2-1
CASSAPSAPQDPRYNEQFF
TGTGCCAGCAGCGCCCCGTCGGCCCCGCAGGACCCACGTTACAATGAGCAGTTCTTC
>TRBD1|-|TRBV6-1|12|TRBJ2-5
CASSRQGQTQYF
TGTGCCAGCAGTCGACAGGGGCAGACCCAGTACTTC
>-|-|TRBV20-1|16|TRBJ2-4
CSASNLRVRSKNIQYF
TGCAGTGCTAGTAATTTGAGGGTTAGGTCCAAAAACATTCAGTACTTC
>TRBD2|few|TRBV2|16|TRBJ2-3
CASSGFSGASTDTQYF
TGTGCCAGCAGTGGGTTTAGCGGGGCGTCCACAGATACGCAGTATTTT
>TRBD2|few|TRBV7-9|16|TRBJ2-3
CASSWGTIHSDLTQYF
TGTGCCAGCAGCTGGGGGACTATTCATAGCGACCTGACGCAGTATTTT
>TRBD2|-|TRBV29-1|17|TRBJ2-2
CSVEDSSGGSRTGELFF
TGCAGCGTTGAAGATTCATCGGGGGGGTCCCGAACCGGGGAGCTGTTTTTT
>-|-|TRBV5-6|14|TRBJ2-5
CASSHYRYSETQYF
TGTGCCAGCAGCCATTACCGGTATTCGGAGACCCAGTACTTC
>TRBD1|many|TRBV5-1|14|TRBJ2-1
CASSPGQGANEQFF
TGCGCCAGCAGCCCAGGACAGGGGGCAAATGAGCAGTTCTTC
>-|-|TRBV4-1|16|TRBJ2-3
CASSPACGLQRDTQYF
TGCGCCAGCAGCCCGGCGTGTGGGCTCCAACGGGATACGCAGTATTTT
>-|-|TRBV5-1|15|TRBJ2-2
CASTPGQGGTGELFF
TGCGCCAGCACCCCGGGGCAGGGGGGCACCGGGGAGCTGTTTTTT
>-|few|TRBV5-1|16|TRBJ2-2
CASSRGNTPNTGELFF
TGCGCCAGCAGCAGGGGGAACACACCGAACACCGGGGAGCTGTTTTTT
>-|few|TRBV4-1|14|TRBJ2-2
CASSQMDPTGELFF
TGCGCCAGCAGCCAGATGGACCCGACCGGGGAGCTGTTTTTT
>-|-|TRBV10-3|12|TRBJ2-7
CAISGTGYEQYF
TGTGCCATCAGTGGTACGGGTTACGAGCAGTACTTC
>-|-|TRBV5-1|16|TRBJ2-7
CASSLTSGGAYYEQYF
TGCGCCAGCAGCCTAACGTCTGGGGGGGCCTACTACGAGCAGTACTTC
>TRBD1|-|TRBV29-1|12|TRBJ2-5
CSVVGTGETQYF
TGCAGCGTTGTTGGGACAGGAGAGACCCAGTACTTC
>-|few|TRBV12-3/TRBV12-4|14|TRBJ2-7
CASSFWTPGYEQYF
TGTGCCAGCAGTTTTTGGACCCCCGGCTACGAGCAGTACTTC
>-|few|TRBV6-1|19|TRBJ2-1
CASTPKKWATLLAYNEQFF
TGTGCCAGCACCCCAAAAAAGTGGGCGACACTCTTAGCCTACAATGAGCAGTTCTTC
>TRBD1|-|TRBV11-2|16|TRBJ1-2
CASSFDGQEAMYGYTF
TGTGCCAGCAGCTTCGACGGACAGGAGGCGATGTACGGCTACACCTTC
>-|few|TRBV29-1|12|TRBJ2-6
CSARTEPNVLTF
TGCAGCGCCCGGACAGAGCCCAACGTCCTGACTTTC
>TRBD2|-|TRBV20-1|14|TRBJ2-7
CSARDAGEYYEQYF
TGCAGTGCTAGAGATGCGGGGGAGTACTACGAGCAGTACTTC
>TRBD1|-|TRBV12-3/TRBV12-4|17|TRBJ1-1
CASSQGQGIGKNTEAFF
TGTGCCAGCAGTCAGGGACAGGGAATCGGTAAGAACACTGAAGCTTTCTTT
>-|-|TRBV15|14|TRBJ2-5
CATSRFDSEETQYF
TGTGCCACCAGCAGGTTCGACAGCGAAGAGACCCAGTACTTC
>TRBD2|-|TRBV7-2|17|TRBJ2-1
CASSSPWGLVSYNEQFF
TGTGCCAGCAGCTCCCCTTGGGGACTAGTGAGTTACAATGAGCAGTTCTTC